This TCR beta chain was sequenced during a study of T cells in Graves' hyperthyroidism and ophthalmopathy. The CDR3 consists of 14 residues. Germline V gene sequence: CDR1 SGHVS, CDR2 FQNEAQ. Trimming took 2 bases from V and 4 from J; bases not matched to a gene: 3. Ten or more counts support this clonotype. Its antigen is as yet unknown. Study-level findings and limits: Blood shared most expanded thyroid clonotypes above 0.001.

Template material for amplifying TCR beta CDR3 regions consisted of RNA transcripts. HTBI primers were the set used in a first-round RT-PCR of the TCR CDR3. One entry per CDR3 protein results from TCRdb running MiXCR on the multiplex PCR reads. The repertoire holds some 370,000 distinct CDR3 sequences, with over 11% as singletons. This sequence originates from a man over 45 with Graves' ophthalmopathy. Sequenced material: blood. V usage is TRBV7-8 and J usage is TRBJ2-5; 8 bases map to TRBD2. As DNA, the CDR3 is TGTGCCAGCAGCTTACAAGCGGGAGTAGAGACCCAGTACTTC. Translating gives CASSLQAGVETQYF.